This TCR beta chain was identified during a study of Ad26.COV2.S vaccination and SARS-CoV-2 variants. The V gene's germline CDR1 is SGHTA and CDR2 FQGNSA. CDR3 length: 16 residues. Trimming stripped 2 bases from V and 2 bases from J, with 13 bases between. Assay used: immunoSEQ multiplex PCR; TCRdb lists only in-frame clones, some missing. The sample lists roughly 500,000 clones, about 88% occurring once. Treatment meaning: approximately 18 received Ad26.COV2.S at low or high dose, single or two shots; a few received placebo; per-sample allocation not given. Specimens were obtained on day 63 following the first vaccine or placebo injection. In the case of this clone: Its target is not known.

Broader study findings: Individuals receiving vaccine had higher spike-specific TCR breadth than placebo recipients did. The analyses of TCR breadth and depth may have understated the size of total T cell responses.

The chain has TRBV7-2 and TRBJ2-4, with D possibly being TRBD1 (5 bases). The sequencing here drew on peripheral blood, taken in a trial of Ad26.COV2.S vaccine versus placebo. The receptor was isolated from a person aged 18-60 years who received the Ad26.COV2.S COVID-19 vaccine or a placebo. This CDR3 reads CASSLIPGLTKNIQYF. For the CDR3, the DNA is TGTGCCAGCAGCTTAATCCCAGGGTTAACCAAAAACATTCAGTACTTC.